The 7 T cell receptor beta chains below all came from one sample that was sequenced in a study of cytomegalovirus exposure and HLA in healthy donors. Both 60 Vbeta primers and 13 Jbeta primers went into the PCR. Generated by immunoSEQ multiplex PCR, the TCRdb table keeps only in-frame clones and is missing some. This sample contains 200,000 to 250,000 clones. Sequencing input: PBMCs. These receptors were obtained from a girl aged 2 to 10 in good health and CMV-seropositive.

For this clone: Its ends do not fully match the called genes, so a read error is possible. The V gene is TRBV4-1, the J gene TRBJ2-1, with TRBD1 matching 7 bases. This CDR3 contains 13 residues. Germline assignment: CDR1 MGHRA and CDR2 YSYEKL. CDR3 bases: TGCGCCGGCAGCCAACTACAGGGGAATGAGCAGTTCTTC. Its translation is CAGSQLQGNEQFF.

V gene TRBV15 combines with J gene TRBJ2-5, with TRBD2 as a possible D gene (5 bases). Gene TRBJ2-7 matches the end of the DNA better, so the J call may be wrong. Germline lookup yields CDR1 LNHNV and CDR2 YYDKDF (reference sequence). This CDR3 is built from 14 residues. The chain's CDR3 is CATSRRLPPYEQYF. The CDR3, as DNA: TGTGCCACCAGCAGGCGACTACCGCCCTACGAGCAGTACTTC.

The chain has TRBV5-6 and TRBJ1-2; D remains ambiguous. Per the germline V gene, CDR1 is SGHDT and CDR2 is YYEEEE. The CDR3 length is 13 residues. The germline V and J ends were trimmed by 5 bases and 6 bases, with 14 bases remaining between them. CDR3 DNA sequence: TGTGCCAGCAGGATTAGGAGGCGGAATGGCTACACCTTC. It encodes CASRIRRRNGYTF.

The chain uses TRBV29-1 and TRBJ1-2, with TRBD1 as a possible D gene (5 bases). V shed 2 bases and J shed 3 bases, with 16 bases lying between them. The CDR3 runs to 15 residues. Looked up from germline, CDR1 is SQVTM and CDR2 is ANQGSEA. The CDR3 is CSVERVTEQDYGYTF. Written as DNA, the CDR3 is TGCAGCGTTGAAAGGGTGACAGAACAAGACTATGGCTACACCTTC.

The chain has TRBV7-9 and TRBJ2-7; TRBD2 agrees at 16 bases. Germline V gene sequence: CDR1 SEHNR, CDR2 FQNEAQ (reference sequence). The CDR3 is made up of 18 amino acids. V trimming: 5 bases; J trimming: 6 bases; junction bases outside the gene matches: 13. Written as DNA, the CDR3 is TGTGCCAGCAGCCCCGGGGTGGGACTAGCGGGAGGGTTGGGCGAGCAGTACTTC. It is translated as CASSPGVGLAGGLGEQYF.

The CDR3 protein is CASSTSSDTRTDTQYF. DNA of the CDR3: TGTGCCAGCTCAACTTCTTCGGACACCCGCACAGATACGCAGTATTTT. This sequence joins TRBV18 and TRBJ2-3, with D possibly TRBD1 on 5 matching bases. CDR1 and CDR2 from the germline V gene are KGHSH and LQKENI. V was trimmed by 5 bases and J by 1 base, leaving 16 bases between them. The CDR3 consists of 16 residues. Drawing the rest from reference TRBV18 and TRBJ2-3, the complete variable domain is NAGVMQNPRHLVRRRGQEARLRCSPMKGHSHVYWYRQLPEEGLKFMVYLQKENIIDESGMPKERFSAEFPKEGPSILRIQQVVRGDSAAYFCASSTSSDTRTDTQYFGPGTRLTVL.

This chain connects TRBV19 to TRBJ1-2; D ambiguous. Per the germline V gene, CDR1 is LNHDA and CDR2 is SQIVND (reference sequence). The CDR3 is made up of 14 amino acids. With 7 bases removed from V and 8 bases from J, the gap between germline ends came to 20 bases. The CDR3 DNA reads TGTGCCAGTACTAGCCGCGACGGGGTGCTCGGCTACACCTTC. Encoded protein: CASTSRDGVLGYTF. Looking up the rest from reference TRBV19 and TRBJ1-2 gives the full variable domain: DGGITQSPKYLFRKEGQNVTLSCEQNLNHDAMYWYRQDPGQGLRLIYYSQIVNDFQKGDIAEGYSVSREKKESFPLTVTSAQKNPTAFYLCASTSRDGVLGYTFGSGTRLTVV.